The clone carrying this T cell receptor (beta chain) was detected once. This sample is part of a study of PD-L1 blockade in urothelial cancer. The wider study: From about 2014, patients received atezolizumab, given as 1,200 mg intravenously every 3 weeks. The authors examined blood 3 weeks (second dose) and 6 weeks after treatment start.

CDR1 is SGHVS and CDR2 is FNYEAQ in the germline V gene. Trimming pared 1 base from V and 9 bases from J, leaving 12 bases between. This CDR3 has 13 residues. Some clones are missing from TCRdb's copy, which holds only in-frame ones; the method was immunoSEQ multiplex PCR. The repertoire holds about 110,000 clones, 85% to 95% seen once, with 3.5% to 4.5% in the top ten. Time point here: peripheral blood 6 weeks after treatment start. This TCR came from a man aged 55-75 years with urothelial cancer. This chain joins TRBV7-6 and TRBJ1-1; TRBD1 is a possible D gene (6 bases). The specimen comprised PBMCs, sampled around atezolizumab (anti-PD-L1) treatment. The CDR3 DNA reads as TGTGCCAGCAGCTTAGGTCGCAGGGGTAAAGCTTTCTTT. Protein product: CASSLGRRGKAFF. Using reference TRBV7-6 and TRBJ1-1 for the parts outside the CDR3, the full variable domain is GAGVSQSPRYKVTKRGQDVALRCDPISGHVSLYWYRQALGQGPEFLTYFNYEAQQDKSGLPNDRFSAERPEGSISTLTIQRTEQRDSAMYRCASSLGRRGKAFFGQGTRLTVV.